This T cell receptor (beta chain) was sequenced during a study of cytotoxic CD8 clonotypes in ibrutinib-treated CLL. About the research overall: Patients: fewer than 12 relapsed/refractory, approximately 15 treatment-naive, about 18 IGHV unmutated. Response samples were taken after a median roughly twelve months of treatment, range 6 to 36. Study-wide points: Baseline-level clonality went beyond age-matched healthy donors and moved in step with circulating CD8+ T-cell counts.

Comment on this clone: No antigen is known for it.

Germline CDR1 MNHEY, CDR2 SVGAGI. This CDR3 contains 14 residues. V lost 0 bases to trimming and J lost 4 bases; unmatched junction nucleotides: 1. Target depth was 1 in 200,000 to 1 in 1 million T cells, about 10x per clonotype. Only in-frame clones appear in the TCRdb table, and some are missing; sequencing was by immunoSEQ multiplex PCR. The sample contains 110,000 to 150,000 clones, 76% of which appear only once. The J gene is TRBJ2-7, the V gene TRBV6-5; 9 bases are a match to TRBD1. Sequencing used PBMCs, obtained after 24 months of ibrutinib treatment. The sequence was collected from a human donor with chronic lymphocytic leukemia. This chain's CDR3 is CASSYSGTGYEQYF. CDR3 DNA: TGTGCCAGCAGTTACTCGGGGACAGGGTACGAGCAGTACTTC.